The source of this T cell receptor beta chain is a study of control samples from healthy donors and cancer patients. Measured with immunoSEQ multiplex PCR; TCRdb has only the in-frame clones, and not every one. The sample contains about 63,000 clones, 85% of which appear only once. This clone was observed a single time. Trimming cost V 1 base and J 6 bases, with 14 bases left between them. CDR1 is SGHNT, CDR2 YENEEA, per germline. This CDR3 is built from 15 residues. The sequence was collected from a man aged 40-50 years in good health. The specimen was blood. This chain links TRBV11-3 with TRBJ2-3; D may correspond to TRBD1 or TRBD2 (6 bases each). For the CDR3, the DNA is TGTGCCAGCAGCTTAGGTGGGGGGCCCGGGGATACGCAGTATTTT. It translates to CASSLGGGPGDTQYF.